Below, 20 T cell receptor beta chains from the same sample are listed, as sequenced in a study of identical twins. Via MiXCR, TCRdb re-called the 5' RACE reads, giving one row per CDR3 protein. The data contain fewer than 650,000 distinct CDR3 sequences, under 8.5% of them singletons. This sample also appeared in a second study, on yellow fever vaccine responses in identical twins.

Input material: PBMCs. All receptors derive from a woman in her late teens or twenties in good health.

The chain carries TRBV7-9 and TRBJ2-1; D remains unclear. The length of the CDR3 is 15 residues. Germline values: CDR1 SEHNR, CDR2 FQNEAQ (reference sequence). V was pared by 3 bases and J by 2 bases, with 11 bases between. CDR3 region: CASSFGGTTYNEQFF. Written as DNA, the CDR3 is TGTGCCAGCAGCTTCGGCGGAACCACCTACAATGAGCAGTTCTTC. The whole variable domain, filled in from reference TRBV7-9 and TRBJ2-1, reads DTGVSQNPRHKITKRGQNVTFRCDPISEHNRLYWYRQTLGQGPEFLTYFQNEAQLEKSRLLSDRFSAERPKGSFSTLEIQRTEQGDSAMYLCASSFGGTTYNEQFFGPGTRLTVL.

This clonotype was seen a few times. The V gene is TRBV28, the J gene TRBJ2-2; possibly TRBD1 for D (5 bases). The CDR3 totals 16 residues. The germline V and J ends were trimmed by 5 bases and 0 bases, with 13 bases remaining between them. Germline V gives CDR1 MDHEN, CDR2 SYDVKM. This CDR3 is CASSRRRGTNTGELFF. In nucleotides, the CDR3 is TGTGCCAGCAGTCGGCGAAGGGGAACGAACACCGGGGAGCTGTTTTTT.

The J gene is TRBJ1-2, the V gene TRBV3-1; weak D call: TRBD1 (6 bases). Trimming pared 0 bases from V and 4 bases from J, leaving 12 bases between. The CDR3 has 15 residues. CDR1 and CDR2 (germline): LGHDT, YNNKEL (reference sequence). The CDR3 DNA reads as TGTGCCAGCAGCCAAGAGAGGGGGTTTATCTATGGCTACACCTTC. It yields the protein CASSQERGFIYGYTF.

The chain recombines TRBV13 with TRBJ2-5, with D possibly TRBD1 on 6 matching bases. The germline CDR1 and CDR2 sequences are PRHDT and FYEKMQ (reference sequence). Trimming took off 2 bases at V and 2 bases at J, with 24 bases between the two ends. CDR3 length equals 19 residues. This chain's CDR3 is CASSLRSYAGELGQETQYF. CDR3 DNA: TGTGCCAGCAGCTTACGATCATACGCAGGGGAGTTAGGACAAGAGACCCAGTACTTC.

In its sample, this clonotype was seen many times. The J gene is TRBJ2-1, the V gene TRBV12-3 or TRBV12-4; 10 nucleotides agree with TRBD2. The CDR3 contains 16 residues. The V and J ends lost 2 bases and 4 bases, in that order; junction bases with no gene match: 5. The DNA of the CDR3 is TGTGCCAGCAGTTTAACCAGCGGGGGGGCGTACAATGAGCAGTTCTTC. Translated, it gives CASSLTSGGAYNEQFF.

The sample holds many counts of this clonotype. The CDR3 region is CASSQVGLAEQYF. The CDR3 DNA is TGTGCCAGCAGCCAGGTAGGCCTGGCCGAGCAGTACTTC. V usage is TRBV14 and J usage is TRBJ2-7; D gene unclear. The V gene lost 3 bases and the J gene lost 6 bases, with 12 bases spanning the gap. CDR1 and CDR2 from the germline V gene are SGHDN and FVKESK. This CDR3 spans 13 amino acids.

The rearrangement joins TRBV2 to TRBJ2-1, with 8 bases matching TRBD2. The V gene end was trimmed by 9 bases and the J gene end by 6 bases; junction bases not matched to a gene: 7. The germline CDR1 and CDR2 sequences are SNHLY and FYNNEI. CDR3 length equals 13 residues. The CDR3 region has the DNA TGTGCCAGTGAGCGGGAGTCGACCAATGAGCAGTTCTTC. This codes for CASERESTNEQFF.

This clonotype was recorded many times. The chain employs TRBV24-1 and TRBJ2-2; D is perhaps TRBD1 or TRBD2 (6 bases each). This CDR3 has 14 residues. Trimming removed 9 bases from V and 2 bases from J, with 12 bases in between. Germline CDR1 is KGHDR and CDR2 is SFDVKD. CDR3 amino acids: CATLRDTNTGELFF. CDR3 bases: TGTGCCACCTTGCGGGACACAAACACCGGGGAGCTGTTTTTT.

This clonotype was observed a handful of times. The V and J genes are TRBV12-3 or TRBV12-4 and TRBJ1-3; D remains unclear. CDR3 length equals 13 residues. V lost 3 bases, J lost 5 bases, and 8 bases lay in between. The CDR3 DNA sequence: TGTGCCAGCAGTTTTGGGTCTCGAAACACCATATATTTT. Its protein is CASSFGSRNTIYF.

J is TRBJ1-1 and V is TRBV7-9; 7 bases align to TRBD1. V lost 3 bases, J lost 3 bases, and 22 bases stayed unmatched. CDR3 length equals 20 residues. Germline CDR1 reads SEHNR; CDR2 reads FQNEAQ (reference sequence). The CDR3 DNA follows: TGTGCCAGCAGCTTCCCGGCCGATCAGGGCAGGGGGATGATTGACACTGAAGCTTTCTTT. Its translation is CASSFPADQGRGMIDTEAFF.

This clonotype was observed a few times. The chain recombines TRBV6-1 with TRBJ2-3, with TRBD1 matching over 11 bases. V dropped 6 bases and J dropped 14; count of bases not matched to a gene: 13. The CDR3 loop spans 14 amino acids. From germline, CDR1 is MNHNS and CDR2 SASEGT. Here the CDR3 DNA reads TGTGCCAGCAGCCAACACCCGGACAGGGGGCGGCCGTATTTT. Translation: CASSQHPDRGRPYF.

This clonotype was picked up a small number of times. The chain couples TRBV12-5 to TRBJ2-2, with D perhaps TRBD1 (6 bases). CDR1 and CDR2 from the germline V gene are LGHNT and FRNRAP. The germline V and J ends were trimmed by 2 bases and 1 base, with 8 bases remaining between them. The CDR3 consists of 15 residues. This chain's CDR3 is CASGLYRENTGELFF. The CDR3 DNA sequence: TGTGCTAGTGGTTTGTACAGGGAGAACACCGGGGAGCTGTTTTTT.

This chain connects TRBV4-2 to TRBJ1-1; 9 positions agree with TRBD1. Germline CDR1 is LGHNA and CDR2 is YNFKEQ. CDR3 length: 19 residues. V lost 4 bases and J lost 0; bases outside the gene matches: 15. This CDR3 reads CASSPPLGQGPSMNTEAFF. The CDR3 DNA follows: TGTGCCAGCAGCCCCCCCTTGGGACAGGGCCCCTCCATGAACACTGAAGCTTTCTTT.

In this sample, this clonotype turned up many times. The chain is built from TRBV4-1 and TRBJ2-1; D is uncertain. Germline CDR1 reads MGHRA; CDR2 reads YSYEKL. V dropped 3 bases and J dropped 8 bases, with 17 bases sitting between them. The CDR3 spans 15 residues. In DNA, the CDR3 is TGCGCCAGCAGCCATTACTTTCCCGCCCTGGATGAGCAGTTCTTC. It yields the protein CASSHYFPALDEQFF.

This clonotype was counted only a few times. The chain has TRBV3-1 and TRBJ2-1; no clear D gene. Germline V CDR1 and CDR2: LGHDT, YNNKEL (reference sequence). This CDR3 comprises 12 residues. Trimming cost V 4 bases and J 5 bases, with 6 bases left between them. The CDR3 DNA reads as TGTGCCAGCAGCCGGCCCCACAATGAGCAGTTCTTC. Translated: CASSRPHNEQFF.

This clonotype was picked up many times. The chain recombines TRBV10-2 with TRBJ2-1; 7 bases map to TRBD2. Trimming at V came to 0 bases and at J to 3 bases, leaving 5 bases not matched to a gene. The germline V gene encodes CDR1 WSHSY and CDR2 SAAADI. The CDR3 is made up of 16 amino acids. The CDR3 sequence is CASSESRASGYNEQFF. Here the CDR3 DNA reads TGCGCCAGCAGTGAGTCGAGGGCTAGCGGCTACAATGAGCAGTTCTTC.

For the CDR3, the DNA is TGTGCCAGCAGCTTAGTAAGGCTAGCGGGAGGGGACGAGCAGTACTTC. Its protein is CASSLVRLAGGDEQYF. The chain recombines TRBV11-2 with TRBJ2-7, with 12 bases identical to TRBD2. V was pared by 1 base and J by 5 bases, with 6 bases of the junction left unmatched. The CDR3 runs 16 residues. The V gene's germline CDR1 is SGHAT and CDR2 FQNNGV.

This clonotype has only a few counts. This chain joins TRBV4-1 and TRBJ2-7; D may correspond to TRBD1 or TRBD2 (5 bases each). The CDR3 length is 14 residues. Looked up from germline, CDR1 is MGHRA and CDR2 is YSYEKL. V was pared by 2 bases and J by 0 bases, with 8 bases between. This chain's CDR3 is CASSQRDGSYEQYF. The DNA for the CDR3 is TGCGCCAGCAGCCAACGGGACGGCTCCTACGAGCAGTACTTC.

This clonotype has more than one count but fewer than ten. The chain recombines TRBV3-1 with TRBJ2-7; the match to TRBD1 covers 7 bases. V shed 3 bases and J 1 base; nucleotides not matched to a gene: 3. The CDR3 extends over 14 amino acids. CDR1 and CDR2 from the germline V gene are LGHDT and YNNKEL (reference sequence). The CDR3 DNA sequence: TGTGCCAGCAGCCAGACAGGGCCTTCCTACGAGCAGTACGTC. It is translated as CASSQTGPSYEQYV.

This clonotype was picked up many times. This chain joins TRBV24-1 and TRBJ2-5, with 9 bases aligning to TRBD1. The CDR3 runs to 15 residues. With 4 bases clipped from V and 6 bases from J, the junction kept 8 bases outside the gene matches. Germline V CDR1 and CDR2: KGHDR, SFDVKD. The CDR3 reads CATSEDRGRLQTQYF. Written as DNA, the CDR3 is TGTGCCACCAGTGAGGACAGGGGAAGACTGCAGACCCAGTACTTC.